The 5 T cell receptor beta chains given below trace back to one sample, sequenced in a study of T cell responses to AZD1222 COVID-19 vaccine. This table comes from immunoSEQ multiplex PCR, and its TCRdb copy is limited to in-frame clones, with some not included. The sample yields some 90,000 clones, about 87% seen once. This specimen consisted of peripheral blood, obtained on day 0 of AZD1222 vaccination. Every receptor here comes from an adult in good health.

The chain couples TRBV19 to TRBJ2-7; TRBD2 is a possible D gene (6 bases). CDR1 LNHDA and CDR2 SQIVND come from the germline V gene (reference sequence). The CDR3 runs 15 residues. V lost 1 base and J 2 bases, leaving 12 bases between the germline ends. The CDR3 reads CASSIGRGQPYEQYF. In nucleotides, the CDR3 is TGTGCCAGTAGTATAGGGAGGGGCCAACCCTACGAGCAGTACTTC.

The gene calls are TRBV24-1 and TRBJ2-1; the match to TRBD2 covers 8 bases. The CDR3 totals 15 residues. Germline V gene sequence: CDR1 KGHDR, CDR2 SFDVKD. The ends lost 1 base at V and 7 bases at J; junction bases unmatched: 5. The CDR3 DNA sequence: TGTGCCACCAGTGATTTAACGGGAGGGAGGAATGAGCAGTTCTTC. Its protein product is CATSDLTGGRNEQFF.

V gene TRBV19 combines with J gene TRBJ2-3; 7 nucleotides align to TRBD2. CDR1 and CDR2 from the germline V gene are LNHDA and SQIVND (reference sequence). After removal of 8 bases from V and 0 bases from J, the junction contained 8 bases not matched to a gene. The CDR3 contains 15 residues. The CDR3 coding sequence is TGTGCCAGTCACTCTCTAGCGGCTAGCACAGATACGCAGTATTTT. Residues: CASHSLAASTDTQYF. Based on the CDR3 plus reference TRBV19 and TRBJ2-3, the full variable domain is DGGITQSPKYLFRKEGQNVTLSCEQNLNHDAMYWYRQDPGQGLRLIYYSQIVNDFQKGDIAEGYSVSREKKESFPLTVTSAQKNPTAFYLCASHSLAASTDTQYFGPGTRLTVL.

V usage is TRBV9 and J usage is TRBJ2-5; D unclear. The length of the CDR3 is 16 residues. Germline V CDR1 and CDR2: SGDLS, YYNGEE. Trimming shortened V by 4 bases and J by 5 bases, and 21 bases separated the two germline ends. The CDR3 bases are TGTGCCAGCAGCCCGACGCCGGGCCCCAAAGGGGAGACCCAGTACTTC. Its translation is CASSPTPGPKGETQYF.

This chain links TRBV7-9 with TRBJ1-1, with TRBD1 identical over 7 bases. Trimming cost V 5 bases and J 4 bases; bases outside gene matches: 7. This CDR3 contains 14 residues. The germline gives CDR1 SEHNR, CDR2 FQNEAQ (reference sequence). For the CDR3, the DNA is TGTGCCAGCAGCCAACAACAGGGGAGCACTGAAGCTTTCTTT. This encodes CASSQQQGSTEAFF.